The source of this T cell receptor (beta chain) is a study of CD8+CD57+ T cells in acquired aplastic anemia (dated by TCRdb to 2016 to 2019). Notes on the research overall: Extracted DNA from sorted CD4+ and CD8+ cells averaged about 2.9 ug, ranging from roughly 0.17 to 30 ug. CD8+CD57+ expansion was defined as frequency above the mean frequency observed in healthy subjects.

Study-wide conclusions, independent of this receptor: Nearly 30 CD8+ CDR3 sequences were found in both patients and controls but appeared to be highly expressed in patients and within the immunodominant clones of the patients. No significant difference in CD8+ Simpson's diversity was found between patients and healthy controls (P=0.060).

This clonotype has a count of ten or more. Which antigen it targets is not known. Base qualities are not recorded, but no much larger clone differs from it by a single base. Genomic DNA was used as template for profiling of TCR beta VDJ combinations and CDR3 sequences. TCR repertoire sequencing was run on an Illumina HiSeq 2000. Per the source publication's procedure: Repertoire assessment relied on Simpson's diversity index, CDR3 size and DJ length profiles, and TRBV/TRBJ rearrangement plots. Whichever DNA sequence was most abundant in the deep sequencing data was defined as the immunodominant clone. CDR3 amino acid sequences were checked for sharing across subjects and were also compared against the VDJdb database and published repertoires. The public sequencing data were trimmed at Q25 with fastp and processed into clonotypes with MiXCR by TCRdb, which kept only in-frame beta chains. Each record represents a unique CDR3 protein, reported with the most common genes and DNA among its rows. These V and J calls derive from TCRdb rather than the authors' analysis. Within this sample are hundreds of thousands of distinct CDR3 sequences, with 25% to 40% of them counted one time only. The leading ten clones occupy less than 0.85% of the sample.

Expansion of CD8+CD57+ cells had been shown by flow cytometry in the patients chosen for sequencing. Every patient had severe acquired aplastic anemia, diagnosed using the International Study of Aplastic Anemia and Agranulocytosis and Camitta criteria. Patients had received no therapy at the time of blood sampling. In this study, sorted CD4+ and CD8+ T cells from the blood of healthy subjects and of severe aplastic anemia patients had their TCR repertoires deep-sequenced. In the USA, patient enrollment took place under clinicaltrials.gov protocols 00001620, 01623167, 00001397, 00071045, 00081523 and 00961064. Ficoll-Paque density gradient centrifugation was used to isolate peripheral blood mononuclear cells. Before DNA extraction, CD4+ and CD8+ T cells were sorted with FACS or magnetic beads. Sequenced input: sorted CD4+, CD8+, or CD8+CD57+ T cells (not recorded which) from PBMCs. The sequence came from a human donor with aplastic anemia.

The CDR3 here reads CSARDFQGNQPQHF. The DNA sequence reads TGCAGTGCTAGAGATTTCCAGGGCAATCAGCCCCAGCATTTT. The chain employs TRBV20-1 and TRBJ1-5, with no confident D gene call. The CDR1 and CDR2 encoded by the germline V gene (reference sequence) are DFQATT and SNEGSKA. V is reduced by 0 bases and J by 2 bases, leaving a spacing of 8 bases between them. The CDR3 runs 14 amino acids, cysteine and phenylalanine included. The DNA shown is the 42-base CDR3, in frame from base 1.